A selection of T cell receptor beta chains follows, all from one sample in a study of post-analysis software for immune sequencing data. TCRdb re-called the PCR reads through MiXCR, storing one row per CDR3 protein. The sample lists a few hundred thousand distinct CDR3 sequences; around 31% were seen once. Sequenced sample: blood. The receptors were gathered from a girl under 18 with multiple sclerosis. Each CDR3 is given with its conserved first and last residue. Fields, in order: J gene, V gene, clone size, D gene, CDR3 protein, CDR3 DNA. D genes are given only for firm matches. Rows may omit the clone size; those that give it use once, few, many or a size class.

TRBJ2-5 TRBV28 few - CASSLSPSVETQYF TGTGCCAGCAGTTTATCCCCTAGCGTAGAGACCCAGTACTTC
TRBJ1-1 TRBV9 many - CASSVALNTEAFF TGTGCCAGCAGCGTAGCCTTGAACACTGAAGCTTTCTTT
TRBJ2-5 TRBV28 - - CASSSAGAPSGTQYF TGTGCCAGCAGTTCCGCGGGGGCTCCATCCGGGACCCAGTACTTC
TRBJ1-1 TRBV5-1 few - CASSSRGGMNTEAFF TGCGCCAGCAGCTCTCGTGGGGGGATGAACACTGAAGCTTTCTTT
TRBJ1-2 TRBV20-1 few - CSAGEQGTGYGYTF TGCAGTGCTGGAGAACAGGGTACCGGCTATGGCTACACCTTC
TRBJ1-2 TRBV6-1 many - CASSEFGTANYGYTF TGTGCCAGCAGTGAATTCGGGACGGCTAACTATGGCTACACCTTC
TRBJ2-7 TRBV4-1 few TRBD1 CASSQAGSGGKYEQYF TGCGCCAGCAGCCAAGCAGGGTCAGGGGGCAAGTACGAGCAGTACTTC
TRBJ2-1 TRBV7-8 - TRBD1 CASSGQGPRNEQFF TGTGCCAGCAGCGGACAGGGACCCCGGAATGAGCAGTTCTTC
TRBJ1-1 TRBV20-1 few - CSARAFSRDTEAFF TGCAGTGCTAGAGCGTTTTCAAGGGACACTGAAGCTTTCTTT
TRBJ2-7 TRBV7-9 few - CASSLGGDTSISYEQYF TGTGCCAGCAGCTTAGGGGGGGACACGAGCATCTCCTACGAGCAGTACTTC
TRBJ1-2 TRBV5-1 - TRBD1 CASSWGAGDRVIYGYTF TGCGCCAGCAGCTGGGGCGCGGGGGACAGGGTAATCTATGGCTACACCTTC
TRBJ1-4 TRBV5-1 - - CASSPEWEGNEKLFF TGCGCCAGCAGCCCCGAGTGGGAAGGGAATGAAAAACTGTTTTTT
TRBJ2-7 TRBV5-6 few - CASSSRQWISYEQYF TGTGCCAGCAGCTCACGACAGTGGATCTCCTACGAGCAGTACTTC
TRBJ2-1 TRBV9 - TRBD2 CASSVGDLTAGHYNEQFF TGTGCCAGCAGCGTGGGGGACTTGACAGCGGGGCACTACAATGAGCAGTTCTTC
TRBJ1-5 TRBV6-6 - - CASSYAITNQPQHF TGTGCCAGCAGTTACGCCATTACCAATCAGCCCCAGCATTTT
TRBJ1-2 TRBV10-3 few TRBD1 CAISQTGGPWDGYTF TGTGCCATCTCCCAGACAGGGGGCCCCTGGGATGGCTACACCTTC
TRBJ2-7 TRBV6-2/TRBV6-3 few TRBD2 CASSSLGTSGKPIYSYEQYF TGTGCCAGCAGCTCCCTAGGGACTAGCGGCAAACCAATCTACTCCTACGAGCAGTACTTC
TRBJ1-2 TRBV6-1 - TRBD1 CASIVPGQGKRNYGYTF TGTGCCAGCATTGTCCCGGGACAGGGAAAGAGGAACTATGGCTACACCTTC
TRBJ2-7 TRBV6-2/TRBV6-3 - - CASRTAGHIEQYF TGTGCCAGCAGAACAGCGGGCCACATCGAGCAGTACTTC
TRBJ1-2 TRBV10-3 few - CAIRARSLPPHGYTF TGTGCCATCCGGGCCAGATCTTTACCCCCCCATGGCTACACCTTC
TRBJ2-3 TRBV7-9 - - CASSLKVSGADTQYF TGTGCCAGCAGCTTAAAGGTGTCAGGAGCAGATACGCAGTATTTT
TRBJ2-5 TRBV6-5 - - CASSRPGRSGETQYF TGTGCCAGCAGCCGCCCTGGCAGGTCGGGGGAGACCCAGTACTTC
TRBJ1-5 TRBV20-1 few TRBD1 CSARDPGQGGQPQHF TGCAGTGCTAGAGATCCCGGACAGGGAGGTCAGCCCCAGCATTTT
TRBJ2-3 TRBV5-6 many - CASSFEAGLAQYF TGTGCCAGCAGCTTCGAAGCGGGTTTGGCGCAGTATTTT
TRBJ2-1 TRBV2 few - CASMTGGSFYNEQFF TGTGCCAGCATGACTGGGGGCTCCTTCTACAATGAGCAGTTCTTC
TRBJ2-5 TRBV3-1 - - CASSQKEETQYF TGTGCCAGCAGCCAGAAGGAAGAGACCCAGTACTTC
TRBJ2-7 TRBV5-6 - TRBD2 CASSFRSAGGKHEQYF TGTGCCAGCAGCTTCCGATCAGCGGGGGGGAAACACGAGCAGTACTTC
TRBJ2-1 TRBV20-1 - - CSAPRGTPPYNEQFF TGCAGTGCCCCCCGGGGCACTCCTCCCTACAATGAGCAGTTCTTC
TRBJ2-1 TRBV2 - - CASSVGDPKFF TGTGCCAGCAGTGTCGGGGATCCAAAGTTCTTC
TRBJ2-3 TRBV3-1 - TRBD2 CASTPTGLPTDTQYF TGTGCCAGCACCCCGACGGGACTACCCACAGATACGCAGTATTTT
TRBJ1-1 TRBV7-2 - - CASSLAPVLGSTEAFF TGTGCCAGCAGCTTGGCTCCGGTATTGGGGAGCACTGAAGCTTTCTTT
TRBJ2-2 TRBV12-3/TRBV12-4 - TRBD2 CASSLPSGRTGELFF TGTGCCAGCAGTTTACCTAGCGGGCGGACCGGGGAGCTGTTTTTT
TRBJ2-7 TRBV9 few TRBD2 CASSAPVVERGGSYEQYF TGTGCCAGCAGCGCCCCAGTAGTTGAGCGGGGGGGATCCTACGAGCAGTACTTC
TRBJ2-5 TRBV20-1 - - CSANTVPNPETQYF TGCAGTGCTAATACCGTACCCAACCCAGAGACCCAGTACTTC
TRBJ2-3 TRBV5-1 few - CASDETPSRRTDTQYF TGCGCCAGCGATGAGACCCCTAGCCGACGCACAGATACGCAGTATTTT
TRBJ1-1 TRBV12-3/TRBV12-4 - - CASSPADIEAFF TGTGCCAGCAGCCCGGCCGATATTGAAGCTTTCTTT
TRBJ1-5 TRBV20-1 - - CSARDLSSNQPQHF TGCAGTGCTAGGGATCTGAGCAGCAATCAGCCCCAGCATTTT
TRBJ2-7 TRBV9 few TRBD1 CASSVGGDSSSYEQYF TGTGCCAGCAGCGTAGGAGGGGACAGCAGCTCCTACGAGCAGTACTTC